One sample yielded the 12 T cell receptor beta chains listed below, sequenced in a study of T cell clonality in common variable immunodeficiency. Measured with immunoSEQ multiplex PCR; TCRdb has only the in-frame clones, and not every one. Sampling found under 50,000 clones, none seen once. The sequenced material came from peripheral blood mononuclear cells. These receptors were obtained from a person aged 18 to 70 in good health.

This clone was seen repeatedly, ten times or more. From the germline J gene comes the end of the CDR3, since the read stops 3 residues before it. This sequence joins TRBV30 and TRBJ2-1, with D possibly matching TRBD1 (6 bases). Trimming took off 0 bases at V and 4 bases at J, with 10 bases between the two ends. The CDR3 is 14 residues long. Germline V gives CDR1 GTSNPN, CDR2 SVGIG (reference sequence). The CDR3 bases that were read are TGTGCCTGGAGTGTACAGGGAAGTTACAATGAG. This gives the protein CAWSVQGSYNE. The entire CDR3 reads CAWSVQGSYNEQFF.

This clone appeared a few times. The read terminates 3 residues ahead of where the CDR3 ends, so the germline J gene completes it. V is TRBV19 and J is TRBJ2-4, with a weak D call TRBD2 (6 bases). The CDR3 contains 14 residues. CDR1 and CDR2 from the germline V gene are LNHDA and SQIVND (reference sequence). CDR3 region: CASSMRALDYGQYF. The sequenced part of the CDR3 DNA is TGTGCCAGTAGTATGAGGGCTTTGGACTATGGT.

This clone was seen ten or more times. The sequenced CDR3 bases are TGCGCCAGCAGCTTGAGCCGGGCCGCGGGCAATGAG. Protein product: CASSLSRAAGNE. The full CDR3 is CASSLSRAAGNEQFF. This chain connects TRBV5-1 to TRBJ2-1; D is possibly TRBD2 (5 bases). The sequence runs out 3 residues before the end of the CDR3; the remainder is reconstructed from the germline J gene. V gave up 1 base and J gave up 6 bases, with 14 bases separating them. The germline CDR1 and CDR2 sequences are SGHRS and YFSETQ. The CDR3 runs 15 residues.

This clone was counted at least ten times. The covered CDR3 bases are TGTGCCAGCACAGCGACCTCCTCGTCCTACGAG. It specifies CASTATSSSYE. The full CDR3 protein reads CASTATSSSYEQYF. The rearrangement links TRBV9 to TRBJ2-7; D not resolved. The read stops 3 residues short of the end of the CDR3; the missing end is completed from the germline J gene. Germline assignment: CDR1 SGDLS and CDR2 YYNGEE. V lost 6 bases and J lost 1, with 14 bases in between. The CDR3 is 14 amino acids. The whole variable domain, filled in from reference TRBV9 and TRBJ2-7, reads DSGVTQTPKHLITATGQRVTLRCSPRSGDLSVYWYQQSLDQGLQFLIQYYNGEERAKGNILERFSAQQFPDLHSELNLSSLELGDSALYFCASTATSSSYEQYFGPGTRLTVT.

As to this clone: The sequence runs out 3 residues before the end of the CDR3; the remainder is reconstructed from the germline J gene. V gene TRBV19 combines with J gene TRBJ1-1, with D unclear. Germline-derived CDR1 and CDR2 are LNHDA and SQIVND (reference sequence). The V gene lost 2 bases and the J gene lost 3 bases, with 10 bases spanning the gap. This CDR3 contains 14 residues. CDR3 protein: CASSIRGLYTEAFF. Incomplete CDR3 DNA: TGTGCCAGTAGTATACGGGGTTTGTACACTGAA.

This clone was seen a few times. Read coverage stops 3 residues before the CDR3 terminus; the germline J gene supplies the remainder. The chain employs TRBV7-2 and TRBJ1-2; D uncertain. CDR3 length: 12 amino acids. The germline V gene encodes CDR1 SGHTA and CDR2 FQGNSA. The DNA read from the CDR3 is TGTGCCAGCAGCCCCCGTGCCTACGAC. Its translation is CASSPRAYD. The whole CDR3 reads CASSPRAYDYTF.

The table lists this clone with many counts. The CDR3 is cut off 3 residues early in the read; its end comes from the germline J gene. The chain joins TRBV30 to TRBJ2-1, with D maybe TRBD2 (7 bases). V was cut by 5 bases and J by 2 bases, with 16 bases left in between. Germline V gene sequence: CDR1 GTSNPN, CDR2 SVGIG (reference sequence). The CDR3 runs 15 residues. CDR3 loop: CAWGLGGGPYNEQFF. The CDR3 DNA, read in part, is TGTGCCTGGGGGTTGGGGGGGGGCCCCTACAATGAG.

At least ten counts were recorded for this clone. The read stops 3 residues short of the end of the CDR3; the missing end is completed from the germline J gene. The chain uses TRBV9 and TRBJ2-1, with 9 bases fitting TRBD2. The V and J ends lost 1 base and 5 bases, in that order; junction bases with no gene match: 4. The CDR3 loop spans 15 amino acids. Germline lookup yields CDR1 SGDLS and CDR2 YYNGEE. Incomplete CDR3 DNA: TGTGCCAGCAGCGTAACCGCGGGGGGGAACAATGAG. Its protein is CASSVTAGGNNE. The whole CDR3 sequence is CASSVTAGGNNEQFF.

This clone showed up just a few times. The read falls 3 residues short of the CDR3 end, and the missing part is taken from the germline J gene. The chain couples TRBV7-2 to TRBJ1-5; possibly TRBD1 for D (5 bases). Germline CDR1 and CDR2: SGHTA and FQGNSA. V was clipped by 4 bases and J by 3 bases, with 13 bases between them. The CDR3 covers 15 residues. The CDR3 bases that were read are TGTGCCAGCAGCTCACAGGACGGCCTCAATCAGCCC. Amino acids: CASSSQDGLNQP. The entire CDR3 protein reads CASSSQDGLNQPQHF.

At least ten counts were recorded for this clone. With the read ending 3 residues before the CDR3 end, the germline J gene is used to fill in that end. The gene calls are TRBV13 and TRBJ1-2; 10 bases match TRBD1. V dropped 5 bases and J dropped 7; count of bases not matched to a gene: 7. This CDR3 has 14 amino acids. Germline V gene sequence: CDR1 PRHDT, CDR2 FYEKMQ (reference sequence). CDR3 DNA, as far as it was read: TGTGCCAGCAGCCCCCGGACAGGGGGTGGTGGC. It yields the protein CASSPRTGGGG. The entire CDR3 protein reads CASSPRTGGGGYTF.

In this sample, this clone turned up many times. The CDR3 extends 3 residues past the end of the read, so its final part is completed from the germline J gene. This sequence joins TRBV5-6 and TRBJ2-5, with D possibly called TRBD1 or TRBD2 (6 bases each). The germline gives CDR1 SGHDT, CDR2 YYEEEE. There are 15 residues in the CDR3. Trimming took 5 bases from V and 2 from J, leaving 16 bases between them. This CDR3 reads CASRRRGIFQETQYF. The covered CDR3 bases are TGTGCCAGCAGACGGAGGGGGATCTTTCAAGAGACC.

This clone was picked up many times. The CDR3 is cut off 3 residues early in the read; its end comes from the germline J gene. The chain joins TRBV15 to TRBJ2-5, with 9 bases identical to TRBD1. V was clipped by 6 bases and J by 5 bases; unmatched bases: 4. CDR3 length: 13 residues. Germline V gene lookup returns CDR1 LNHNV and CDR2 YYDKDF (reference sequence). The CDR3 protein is CATSTTGGETQYF. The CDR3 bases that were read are TGTGCCACCAGTACGACAGGGGGGGAGACC.